Each of the 3 T cell receptor beta chains below was sequenced from the same sample in a study of tumor-infiltrating lymphocytes in primary liver carcinoma. TCR beta cDNA was reverse-transcribed from about 500 ng of total RNA. The reaction used a constant-region primer and ProtoScript II reverse transcriptase. Amplification in three nested multiplex PCR rounds with slightly modified ARM-PCR gave rise to TCR beta libraries. Rounds one and two of PCR, each of 10 to 11 cycles, were primed with TRBV1-TRBV30 forward primers and a C-beta reverse primer. TCRdb processed the multiplex PCR reads anew with MiXCR; each CDR3 protein has one entry. The top ten clones hold 15% to 20% of a sample with 90,000 to 140,000 distinct CDR3 sequences, roughly four fifths of them seen once. From roughly 21-30 mg of unsorted bulk tissue, DNA and RNA were co-extracted together. The sequenced sample was liver tumor tissue from sampling region 3. Subset described: tumor region T3, left-lateral pole. These receptors all come from a middle-aged man with primary liver carcinoma and hepatitis B virus infection.

This clonotype was seen once. The CDR3 does not end in the conserved phenylalanine or tryptophan, so this is likely a read error. The V call is TRBV6-5, the J call TRBJ2-6; no clear D. The CDR3 totals 17 residues. Trimming took off 4 bases at V and 0 bases at J, with 13 bases between the two ends. Germline assignment: CDR1 MNHEY and CDR2 SVGAGI. CDR3 residues: CASSLGPGSSGANVLTS. Written as DNA, the CDR3 is TGTGCCAGCAGTTTGGGTCCTGGATCCTCTGGGGCCAACGTCCTGACTTCC.

As concerns this clonotype: One end of the junction fails to match germline, which may point to a read error. The chain carries TRBV11-1 and TRBJ2-7; a weak D match, TRBD2 (5 bases). CDR1 and CDR2 (germline): SGHAT, FQDESV (reference sequence). This CDR3 spans 17 amino acids. The CDR3 here is CASSLGPAGESPYKQYF. CDR3 nucleotides: TGTGCCAGCAGCTTAGGGCCGGCGGGTGAAAGCCCCTACAAGCAGTACTTT.

This clonotype has just a few counts. This chain connects TRBV7-9 to TRBJ2-1; 8 bases map to TRBD2. CDR1 is SEHNR, CDR2 FQNEAQ, per germline (reference sequence). V gave up 5 bases and J gave up 1 base; unmatched junction bases: 7. CDR3 length: 16 amino acids. The CDR3 sequence: CASSPRGGGSYNEQFF. CDR3 nucleotides: TGTGCCAGCAGCCCACGGGGGGGGGGGTCCTACAATGAGCAGTTCTTC. Using reference TRBV7-9 and TRBJ2-1 for the parts outside the CDR3, the full variable domain is DTGVSQNPRHKITKRGQNVTFRCDPISEHNRLYWYRQTLGQGPEFLTYFQNEAQLEKSRLLSDRFSAERPKGSFSTLEIQRTEQGDSAMYLCASSPRGGGSYNEQFFGPGTRLTVL.